One T cell receptor beta chain is described in this entry. Its antigen is unknown. The source of the sample is a study of T cell responses to AZD1222 COVID-19 vaccine. Study-wide findings and caveats: Only six AZD1222 recipients tested seropositive at baseline.

The CDR3 consists of 13 residues. Germline CDR1 reads LGHDT; CDR2 reads YNNKEL (reference sequence). Trimming shortened V by 1 base and J by 5 bases, and 9 bases separated the two germline ends. The repertoire was sequenced with immunoSEQ multiplex PCR; TCRdb's copy has only in-frame clones and lacks some. The sample consists of tens of thousands of clones, roughly 93% of them appearing once. This sequence was found in an adult in good health. This sample comprised peripheral blood, obtained on day 0 of AZD1222 vaccination. This rearrangement joins TRBV3-1 (or the pseudogene TRBV3-2) to TRBJ2-7, with D perhaps matching TRBD1 or TRBD2 (5 bases each). DNA of the CDR3: TGTGCCAGCAGCCAAGCTGGGGGTAACGAGCAGTACTTC. Its protein is CASSQAGGNEQYF.